This entry describes one T cell receptor (beta chain). What it binds is not known. These data are taken from a study of PD-1 blockade in classical Hodgkin lymphoma. The study's findings and limits: A significant rise in TCR diversity by C4D1 was seen for CD4+ but not CD8+ cells. Newly diagnosed patients reportedly had lower baseline TCR diversity than healthy donors.

Germline CDR1 reads WSHSY; CDR2 reads SAAADI. Trimming cost V 6 bases and J 7 bases; bases outside gene matches: 19. The length of the CDR3 is 18 residues. Following autologous stem cell transplantation, relapse occurred in every patient, and exposure to brentuximab vedotin varied. The patients, who had relapsed/refractory classical Hodgkin lymphoma, achieved best responses of complete response, partial response or progressive disease. Profiling relied on immunoSEQ multiplex PCR, and the TCRdb table lists in-frame clones only, not all of them. Of 100,000 to 130,000 clones in the sample, roughly 87% were seen once.

The TCR was taken from a human donor with classical Hodgkin lymphoma. V usage is TRBV10-2 and J usage is TRBJ2-7, with TRBD2 matching over 12 bases. This material consisted of peripheral blood mononuclear cells (PBMCs), taken before the second cycle of nivolumab. The DNA for the CDR3 is TGCGCCAGCAGCCCTCAGCTAGCGGGAGGGCCCGTTGTTTGGGAGCAGTACTTC. The encoded protein is CASSPQLAGGPVVWEQYF.